This T cell receptor (beta chain) stems from a study of T cell responses to AZD1222 COVID-19 vaccine. Study information: Second-dose timings of about 4 or about 12 weeks were pooled. Study-level points and caveats: Spike-specific TCR depth and breadth grew after two AZD1222 doses. Unmutated regions of variants are reportedly targeted by nearly half of spike-specific TCRs.

Sequencing was performed with immunoSEQ multiplex PCR; in TCRdb, only in-frame clones are kept and a portion is missing. The sample has about 170,000 clones; roughly nine tenths are singletons. Per the germline V gene, CDR1 is SNHLY and CDR2 is FYNNEI. CDR3 size: 16 residues. With 2 bases removed from V and 4 bases from J, the gap between germline ends came to 17 bases. Points on this clone: What it recognizes is unknown.

Sequenced material: peripheral blood, taken on day 0 of AZD1222 vaccination. V gene TRBV2 combines with J gene TRBJ1-1; D is possibly TRBD1 (5 bases). This clonotype was obtained from an adult in good health. CDR3 DNA: TGTGCCAGCAGTGAAAGGGGCGGGGTCAGAGGCACTGAAGCTTTCTTT. It specifies CASSERGGVRGTEAFF.